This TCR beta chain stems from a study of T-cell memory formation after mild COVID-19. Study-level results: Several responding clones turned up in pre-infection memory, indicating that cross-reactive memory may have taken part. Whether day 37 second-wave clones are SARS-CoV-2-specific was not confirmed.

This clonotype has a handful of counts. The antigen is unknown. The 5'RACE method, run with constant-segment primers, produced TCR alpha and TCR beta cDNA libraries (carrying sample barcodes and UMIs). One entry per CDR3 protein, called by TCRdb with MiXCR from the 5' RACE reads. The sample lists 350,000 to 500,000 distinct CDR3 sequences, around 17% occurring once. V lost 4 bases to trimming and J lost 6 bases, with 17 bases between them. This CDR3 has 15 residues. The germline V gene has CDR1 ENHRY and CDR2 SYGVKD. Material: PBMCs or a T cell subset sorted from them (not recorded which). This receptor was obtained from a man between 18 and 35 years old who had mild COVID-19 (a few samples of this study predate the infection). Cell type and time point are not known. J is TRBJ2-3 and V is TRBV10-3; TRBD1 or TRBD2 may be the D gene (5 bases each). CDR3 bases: TGTGCCATCAGTGGGGACGGGGCTGGCGGGGATACGCAGTATTTT. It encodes CAISGDGAGGDTQYF.